This TCR beta chain was observed in a study of blood T cell repertoires in COVID-19. The CDR3 runs to 13 residues. V lost 5 bases to trimming and J lost 2 bases, with 9 bases between them. Germline assignment: CDR1 WNHNN and CDR2 SYGVQD (reference sequence). Profiled with immunoSEQ multiplex PCR; TCRdb holds only in-frame clones, not every one. The sample yields almost 350,000 clones, almost 90% seen once. Source material: PBMCs or T cells enriched from blood (not recorded which). This chain uses TRBV10-1 with TRBJ1-2, with TRBD1 as a possible D gene (6 bases). This TCR was recovered from a woman between 25 and 40 years old who had been exposed to COVID-19. This CDR3 is CASSSGANYGYTF. In DNA form, the CDR3 reads TGCGCCAGCAGTTCAGGGGCCAACTATGGCTACACCTTC.